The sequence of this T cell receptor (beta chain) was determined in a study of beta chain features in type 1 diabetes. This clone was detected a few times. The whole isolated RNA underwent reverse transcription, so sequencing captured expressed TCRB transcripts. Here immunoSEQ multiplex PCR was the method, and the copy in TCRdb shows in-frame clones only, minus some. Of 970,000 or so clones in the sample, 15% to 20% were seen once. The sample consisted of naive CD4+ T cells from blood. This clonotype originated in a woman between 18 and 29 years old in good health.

DNA of the CDR3: TGTGCCAGTAGCCGGGACAGGAAAGAGACCCAGTACTTC. Protein product: CASSRDRKETQYF. This chain links TRBV19 with TRBJ2-5; 8 nucleotides agree with TRBD1. This CDR3 has 13 residues. V was pared by 6 bases and J by 3 bases, with 3 bases of the junction left unmatched. Germline V lookup: CDR1 LNHDA, CDR2 SQIVND (reference sequence).